The 11 T cell receptor beta chains given below trace back to one sample, sequenced in a study of siplizumab effects on memory and regulatory T cells. This table comes from immunoSEQ multiplex PCR, and its TCRdb copy is limited to in-frame clones, with some not included. The table includes 100,000 to 120,000 clones, 85% to 95% detected once. The sequencing sample was made of CD4+ T cells sorted from blood. Source of these receptors: a human donor in good health.

The chain recombines TRBV7-6 with TRBJ2-5; D ambiguous. The CDR3 has 12 amino acids. Trimming took 5 bases from V and 2 from J, leaving 6 bases between them. Per the germline V gene, CDR1 is SGHVS and CDR2 is FNYEAQ. The chain's CDR3 is CASSRPQETQYF. Written as DNA, the CDR3 is TGTGCCAGCAGCCGGCCTCAAGAGACCCAGTACTTC.

The rearrangement uses TRBV11-3 and TRBJ2-1; TRBD2 matches 12 bases. V lost 0 bases to trimming and J lost 6 bases; unmatched junction nucleotides: 6. In germline, CDR1 is SGHNT, CDR2 YENEEA. This CDR3 has 17 residues. In DNA, the CDR3 is TGTGCCAGCAGCTTAGATCCGACTAGCGGGAGCTCCAATGAGCAGTTCTTC. This gives the protein CASSLDPTSGSSNEQFF.

The CDR3 is CASSSQRGAYEQYF. The CDR3 region has the DNA TGTGCCAGCAGCTCCCAGCGGGGGGCCTACGAGCAGTACTTC. This chain links TRBV11-2 with TRBJ2-7; 9 bases map to TRBD2. From germline, CDR1 is SGHAT and CDR2 FQNNGV. Trimming at V came to 4 bases and at J to 2 bases, leaving 3 bases not matched to a gene. The CDR3 consists of 14 residues.

The chain links TRBV5-1 to TRBJ1-2; D is unclear. V lost 6 bases and J 3 bases, leaving 18 bases between the germline ends. The germline CDR1 and CDR2 sequences are SGHRS and YFSETQ. The CDR3 totals 15 residues. In DNA, the CDR3 is TGCGCCAGCATCCCTGATCCGGGAGTGGACTATGGCTACACCTTC. It codes for CASIPDPGVDYGYTF. Complete variable domain (other parts from reference TRBV5-1 and TRBJ1-2): KAGVTQTPRYLIKTRGQQVTLSCSPISGHRSVSWYQQTPGQGLQFLFEYFSETQRNKGNFPGRFSGRQFSNSRSEMNVSTLELGDSALYLCASIPDPGVDYGYTFGSGTRLTVV.

This chain connects TRBV5-4 to TRBJ1-1; D remains ambiguous. This CDR3 contains 13 residues. Germline V lookup: CDR1 SGHNT, CDR2 YYREEE (reference sequence). Trimming stripped 1 base from V and 0 bases from J, with 4 bases between. The CDR3 loop is CASSLSLNTEAFF. In DNA, the CDR3 is TGTGCCAGCAGCTTGTCATTGAACACTGAAGCTTTCTTT.

The chain links TRBV11-3 to TRBJ2-1; D unclear. CDR1 is SGHNT, CDR2 YENEEA, per germline. V lost 5 bases, J lost 5 bases, and 7 bases lay in between. This CDR3 contains 12 residues. In DNA, the CDR3 is TGTGCCAGCAGCCGAGTTAACAATGAGCAGTTCTTC. Translation: CASSRVNNEQFF. The full variable domain, its missing parts supplied by reference TRBV11-3 and TRBJ2-1, is EAGVVQSPRYKIIEKKQPVAFWCNPISGHNTLYWYLQNLGQGPELLIRYENEEAVDDSQLPKDRFSAERLKGVDSTLKIQPAELGDSAVYLCASSRVNNEQFFGPGTRLTVL.

The sample holds one count of this clone. The CDR3, as DNA: TGTGCCAGCAGTTTGGGACTAGCGGGAGCGGGAGAGCAGTTCTTC. It specifies CASSLGLAGAGEQFF. The chain employs TRBV6-5 and TRBJ2-1; the match to TRBD2 covers 14 bases. The V and J ends lost 4 bases and 10 bases, in that order; junction bases with no gene match: 6. The CDR3 contains 15 residues. Germline-derived CDR1 and CDR2 are MNHEY and SVGAGI.

This sequence joins TRBV5-8 and TRBJ1-1; no clear D gene. Per germline, CDR1 SGHTS and CDR2 YDEGEE. The CDR3 is 13 residues long. The V and J ends lost 1 base and 3 bases respectively, with 7 bases between them. The CDR3 coding sequence is TGTGCCAGCAGCTTGACCGAATACACTGAAGCTTTCTTT. It translates to CASSLTEYTEAFF. Full variable domain (outside the CDR3, taken from reference TRBV5-8 and TRBJ1-1): EAGVTQSPTHLIKTRGQQATLRCSPISGHTSVYWYQQALGLGLQFLLWYDEGEERNRGNFPPRFSGRQFPNYSSELNVNALELEDSALYLCASSLTEYTEAFFGQGTRLTVV.

The chain has TRBV7-9 and TRBJ1-1, with D possibly matching TRBD1 (5 bases). Germline CDR1 and CDR2: SEHNR and FQNEAQ (reference sequence). The CDR3 has 14 amino acids. V was clipped by 5 bases and J by 7 bases, with 17 bases between them. The CDR3 here is CASSPPRGGFEAFF. The CDR3 bases are TGTGCCAGCAGCCCCCCCCGGGGGGGGTTTGAAGCTTTCTTT.

The gene calls are TRBV9 and TRBJ2-7; D perhaps matches TRBD1 (5 bases). V lost 3 bases and J lost 1, with 8 bases in between. The CDR3 spans 13 residues. CDR1 and CDR2 from the germline V gene are SGDLS and YYNGEE. CDR3 sequence (DNA): TGTGCCAGCAGCGGTTACAGGTCCTACGAGCAGTACTTC. This gives the protein CASSGYRSYEQYF. The complete variable domain, with remaining parts taken from reference TRBV9 and TRBJ2-7, reads DSGVTQTPKHLITATGQRVTLRCSPRSGDLSVYWYQQSLDQGLQFLIQYYNGEERAKGNILERFSAQQFPDLHSELNLSSLELGDSALYFCASSGYRSYEQYFGPGTRLTVT.

The chain carries TRBV19 and TRBJ2-2; 7 bases agree with TRBD1. V trimming: 4 bases; J trimming: 5 bases; junction bases outside the gene matches: 7. CDR1 is LNHDA, CDR2 SQIVND, per germline (reference sequence). This CDR3 has 15 amino acids. The CDR3 sequence: CASSNSGTATGELFF. The DNA for the CDR3 is TGTGCCAGTAGTAACTCCGGGACAGCTACCGGGGAGCTGTTTTTT.